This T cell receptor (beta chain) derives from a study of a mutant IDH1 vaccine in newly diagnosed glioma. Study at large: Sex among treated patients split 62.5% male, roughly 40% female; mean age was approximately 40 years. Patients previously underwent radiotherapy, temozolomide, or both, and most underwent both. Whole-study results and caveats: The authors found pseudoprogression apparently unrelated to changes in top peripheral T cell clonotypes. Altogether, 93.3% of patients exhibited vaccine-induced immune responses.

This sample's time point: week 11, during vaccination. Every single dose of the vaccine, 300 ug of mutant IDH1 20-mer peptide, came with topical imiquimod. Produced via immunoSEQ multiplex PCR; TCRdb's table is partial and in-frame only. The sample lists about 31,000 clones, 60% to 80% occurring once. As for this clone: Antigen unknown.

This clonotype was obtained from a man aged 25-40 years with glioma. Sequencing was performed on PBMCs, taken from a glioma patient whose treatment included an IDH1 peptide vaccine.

For the CDR3, the DNA is TGCGCCAGCAGCTTGGCCCAACCGGGGCCCAGGGGGTTTGGTGGAAACACCATATATTTT. Amino acids: CASSLAQPGPRGFGGNTIYF. This chain uses TRBV5-1 with TRBJ1-3; 7 bases map to TRBD1. Per the germline V gene, CDR1 is SGHRS and CDR2 is YFSETQ. This CDR3 has 20 residues. J gave up 3 bases and V 0 bases, and 18 bases lay outside the gene matches.